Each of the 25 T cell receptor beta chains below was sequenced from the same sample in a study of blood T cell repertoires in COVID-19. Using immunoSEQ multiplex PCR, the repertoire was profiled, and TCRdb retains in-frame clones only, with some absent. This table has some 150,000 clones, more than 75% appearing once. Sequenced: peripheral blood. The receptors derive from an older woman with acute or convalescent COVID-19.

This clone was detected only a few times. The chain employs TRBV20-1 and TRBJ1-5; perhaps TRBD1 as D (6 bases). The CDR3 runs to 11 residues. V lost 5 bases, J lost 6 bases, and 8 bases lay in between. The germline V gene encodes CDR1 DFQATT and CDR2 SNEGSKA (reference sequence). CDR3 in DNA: TGCAGTGCTCAGGGGTCTCAGCCCCAGCATTTT. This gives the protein CSAQGSQPQHF.

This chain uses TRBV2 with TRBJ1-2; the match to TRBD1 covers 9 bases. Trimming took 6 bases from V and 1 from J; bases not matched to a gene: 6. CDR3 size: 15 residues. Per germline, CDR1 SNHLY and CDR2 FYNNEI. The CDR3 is CASSARDRDNYGYTF. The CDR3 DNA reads TGTGCCAGCAGCGCCAGGGACAGGGATAACTATGGCTACACCTTC.

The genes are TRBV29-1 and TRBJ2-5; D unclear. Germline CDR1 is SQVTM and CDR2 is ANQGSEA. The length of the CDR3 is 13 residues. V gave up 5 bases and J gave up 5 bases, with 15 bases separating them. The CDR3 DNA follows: TGCAGCGTTCTTCCCGTCTCGAGGGAGACCCAGTACTTC. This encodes CSVLPVSRETQYF.

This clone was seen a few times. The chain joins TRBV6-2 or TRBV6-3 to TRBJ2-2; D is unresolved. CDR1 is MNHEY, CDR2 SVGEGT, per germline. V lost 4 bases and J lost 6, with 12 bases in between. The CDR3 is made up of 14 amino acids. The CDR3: CASSLQVSSGELFF. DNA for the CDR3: TGTGCCAGCAGTTTGCAGGTATCGTCCGGGGAGCTGTTTTTT.

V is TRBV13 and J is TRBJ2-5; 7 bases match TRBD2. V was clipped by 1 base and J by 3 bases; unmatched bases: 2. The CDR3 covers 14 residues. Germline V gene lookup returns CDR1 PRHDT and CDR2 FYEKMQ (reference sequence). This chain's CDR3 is CASSLVGREETQYF. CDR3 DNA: TGTGCCAGCAGCTTAGTAGGGAGGGAAGAGACCCAGTACTTC.

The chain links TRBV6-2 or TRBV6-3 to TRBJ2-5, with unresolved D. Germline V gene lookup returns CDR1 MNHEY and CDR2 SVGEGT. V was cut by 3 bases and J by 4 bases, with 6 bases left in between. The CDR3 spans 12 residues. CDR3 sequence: CASSYRAETQYF. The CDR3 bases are TGTGCCAGCAGTTATCGAGCAGAGACCCAGTACTTC.

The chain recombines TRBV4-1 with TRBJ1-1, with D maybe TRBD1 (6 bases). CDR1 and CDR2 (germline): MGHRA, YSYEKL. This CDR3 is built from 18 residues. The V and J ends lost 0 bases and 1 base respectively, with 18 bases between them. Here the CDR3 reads CASSQDKSLTGPNTEAFF. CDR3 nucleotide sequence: TGCGCCAGCAGCCAAGATAAAAGTTTGACAGGCCCGAACACTGAAGCTTTCTTT.

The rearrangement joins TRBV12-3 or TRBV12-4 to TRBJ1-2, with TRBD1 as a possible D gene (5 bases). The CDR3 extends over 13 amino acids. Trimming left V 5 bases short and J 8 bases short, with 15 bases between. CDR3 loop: CASSTPTREGYTF. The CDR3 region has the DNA TGTGCCAGCAGTACCCCGACCAGGGAAGGCTACACCTTC.

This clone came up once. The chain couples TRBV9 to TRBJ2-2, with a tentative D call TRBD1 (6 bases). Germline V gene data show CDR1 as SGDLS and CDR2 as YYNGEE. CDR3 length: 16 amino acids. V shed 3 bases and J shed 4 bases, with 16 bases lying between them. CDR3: CASSAKNRAPTGELFF. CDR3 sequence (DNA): TGTGCCAGCAGCGCTAAAAACAGGGCGCCCACCGGGGAGCTGTTTTTT.

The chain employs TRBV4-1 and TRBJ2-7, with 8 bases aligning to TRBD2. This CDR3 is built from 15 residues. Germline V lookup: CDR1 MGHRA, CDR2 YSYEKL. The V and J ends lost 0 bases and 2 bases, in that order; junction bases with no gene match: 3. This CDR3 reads CASSQEVGRAYEQYF. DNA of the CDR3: TGCGCCAGCAGCCAAGAGGTCGGGAGGGCCTACGAGCAGTACTTC.

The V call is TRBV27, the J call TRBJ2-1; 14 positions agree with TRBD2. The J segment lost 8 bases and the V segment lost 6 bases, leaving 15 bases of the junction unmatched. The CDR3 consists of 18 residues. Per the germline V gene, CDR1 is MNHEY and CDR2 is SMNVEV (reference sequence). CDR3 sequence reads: CASRSAGTSGSRHDEQFF. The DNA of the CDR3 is TGTGCCAGCAGATCCGCCGGGACTAGCGGGAGCAGGCACGATGAGCAGTTCTTC.

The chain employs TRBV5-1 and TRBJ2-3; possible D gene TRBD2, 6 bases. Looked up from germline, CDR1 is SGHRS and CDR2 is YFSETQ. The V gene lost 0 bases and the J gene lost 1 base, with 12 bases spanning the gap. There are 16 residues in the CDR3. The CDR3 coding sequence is TGCGCCAGCAGCTTGGCTGGCGCTAGCGGCACAGATACGCAGTATTTT. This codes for CASSLAGASGTDTQYF.

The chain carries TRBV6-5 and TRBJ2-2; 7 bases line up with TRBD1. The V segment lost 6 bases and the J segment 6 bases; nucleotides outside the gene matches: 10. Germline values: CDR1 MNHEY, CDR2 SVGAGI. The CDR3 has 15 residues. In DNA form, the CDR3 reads TGTGCCAGCAGCAACCTAGATCAGGGGGCCGGGGAGCTGTTTTTT. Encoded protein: CASSNLDQGAGELFF.

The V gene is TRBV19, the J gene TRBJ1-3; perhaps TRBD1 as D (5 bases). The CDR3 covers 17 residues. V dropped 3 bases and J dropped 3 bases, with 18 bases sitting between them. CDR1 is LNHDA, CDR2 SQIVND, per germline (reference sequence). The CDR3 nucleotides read TGTGCCAGTAGTATCCAGGACGGGGGGATTCTTGGAAACACCATATATTTT. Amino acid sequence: CASSIQDGGILGNTIYF.

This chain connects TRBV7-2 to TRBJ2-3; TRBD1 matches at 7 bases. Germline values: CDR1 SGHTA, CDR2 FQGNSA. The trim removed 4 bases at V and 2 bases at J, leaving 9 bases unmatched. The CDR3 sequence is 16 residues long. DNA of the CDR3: TGTGCCAGCAGCTCCGAGAACAGGGGCCCCACAGATACGCAGTATTTT. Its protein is CASSSENRGPTDTQYF.

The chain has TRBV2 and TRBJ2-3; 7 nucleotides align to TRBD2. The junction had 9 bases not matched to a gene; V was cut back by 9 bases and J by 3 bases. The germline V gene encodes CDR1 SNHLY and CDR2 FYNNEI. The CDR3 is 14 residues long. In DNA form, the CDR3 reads TGTGCCAGTCGTGGCGGGAGTACTACAGATACGCAGTATTTT. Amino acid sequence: CASRGGSTTDTQYF.

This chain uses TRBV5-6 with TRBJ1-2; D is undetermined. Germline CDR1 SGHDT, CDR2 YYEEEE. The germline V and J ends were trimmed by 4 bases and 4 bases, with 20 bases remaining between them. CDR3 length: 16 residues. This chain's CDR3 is CASSESPGSSRYGYTF. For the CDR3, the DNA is TGTGCCAGCAGCGAATCCCCTGGTAGTTCACGCTATGGCTACACCTTC.

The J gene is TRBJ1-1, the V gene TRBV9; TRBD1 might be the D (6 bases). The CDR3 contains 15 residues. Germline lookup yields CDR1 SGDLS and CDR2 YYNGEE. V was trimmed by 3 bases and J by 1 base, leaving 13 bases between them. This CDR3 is CASSASGTRNTEAFF. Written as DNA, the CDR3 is TGTGCCAGCAGCGCCTCAGGGACAAGGAACACTGAAGCTTTCTTT.

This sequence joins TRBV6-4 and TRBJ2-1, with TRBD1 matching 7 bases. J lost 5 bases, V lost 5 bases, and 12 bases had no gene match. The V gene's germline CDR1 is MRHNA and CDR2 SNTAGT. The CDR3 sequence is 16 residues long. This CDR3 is CASSTSGQRGNNEQFF. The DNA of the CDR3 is TGTGCCAGCAGTACATCGGGACAGCGAGGAAACAATGAGCAGTTCTTC.

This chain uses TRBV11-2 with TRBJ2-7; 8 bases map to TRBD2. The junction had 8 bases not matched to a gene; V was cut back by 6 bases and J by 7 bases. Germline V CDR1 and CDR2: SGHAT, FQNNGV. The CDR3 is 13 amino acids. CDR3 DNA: TGTGCCAGCAGGGAGCGGGGGCCGGGAGAGCAGTACTTC. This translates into CASRERGPGEQYF.

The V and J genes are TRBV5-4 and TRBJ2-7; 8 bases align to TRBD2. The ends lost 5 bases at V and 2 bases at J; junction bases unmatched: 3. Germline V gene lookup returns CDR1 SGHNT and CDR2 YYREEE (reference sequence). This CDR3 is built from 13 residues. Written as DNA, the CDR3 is TGTGCCAGCAGAATAGCGGGAACCTACGAGCAGTACTTC. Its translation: CASRIAGTYEQYF.

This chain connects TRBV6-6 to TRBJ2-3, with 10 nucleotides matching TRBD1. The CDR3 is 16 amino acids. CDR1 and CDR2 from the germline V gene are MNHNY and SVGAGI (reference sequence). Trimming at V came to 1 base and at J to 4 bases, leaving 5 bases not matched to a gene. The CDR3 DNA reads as TGTGCCAGCAGTTACTACGACAGGGGGCGCGCAGATACGCAGTATTTT. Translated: CASSYYDRGRADTQYF.

The CDR3 nucleotides read TGTGCCAGCAGTTTAAGGGGACAGCATGGCTACACCTTC. Its translation is CASSLRGQHGYTF. The chain carries TRBV12-3 or TRBV12-4 and TRBJ1-2, with TRBD1 matching over 7 bases. V was pared by 2 bases and J by 6 bases, with 3 bases of the junction left unmatched. This CDR3 comprises 13 residues.

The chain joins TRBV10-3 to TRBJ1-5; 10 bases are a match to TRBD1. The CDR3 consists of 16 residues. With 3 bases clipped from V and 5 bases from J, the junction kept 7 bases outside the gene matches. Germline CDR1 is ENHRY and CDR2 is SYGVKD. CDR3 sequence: CAISETGTGAYQPQHF. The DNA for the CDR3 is TGTGCCATCAGTGAAACCGGGACAGGGGCGTATCAGCCCCAGCATTTT.

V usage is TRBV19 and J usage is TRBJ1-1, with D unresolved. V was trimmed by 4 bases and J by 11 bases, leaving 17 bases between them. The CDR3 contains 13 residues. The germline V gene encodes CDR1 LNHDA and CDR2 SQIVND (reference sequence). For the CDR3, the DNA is TGTGCCAGTAGTACTAGCGGGAGGTTTGTCGCTTTCTTT. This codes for CASSTSGRFVAFF.